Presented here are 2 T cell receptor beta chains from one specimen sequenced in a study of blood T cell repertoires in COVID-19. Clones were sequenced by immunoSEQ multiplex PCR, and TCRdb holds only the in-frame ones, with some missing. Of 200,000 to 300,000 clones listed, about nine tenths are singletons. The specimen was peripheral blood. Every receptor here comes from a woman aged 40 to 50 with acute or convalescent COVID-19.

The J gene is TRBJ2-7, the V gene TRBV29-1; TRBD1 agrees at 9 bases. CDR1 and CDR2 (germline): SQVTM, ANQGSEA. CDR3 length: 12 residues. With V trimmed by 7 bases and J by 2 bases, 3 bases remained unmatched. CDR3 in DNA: TGCAGCGACCGGGACAGGGCCTACGAGCAGTACGTC. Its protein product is CSDRDRAYEQYV.

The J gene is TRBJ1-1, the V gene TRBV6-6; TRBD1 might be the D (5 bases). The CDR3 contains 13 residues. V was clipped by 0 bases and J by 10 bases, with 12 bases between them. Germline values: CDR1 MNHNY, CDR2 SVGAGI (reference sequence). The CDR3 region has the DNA TGTGCCAGCAGTTACTCGGATGGGGCACTAGCTTTCTTT. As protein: CASSYSDGALAFF.